A selection of T cell receptor beta chains follows, all from one sample in a study of CD8 T cells in ankylosing spondylitis. A single record per CDR3 protein comes from TCRdb applying MiXCR to the 5' RACE reads. This sample has 210,000 or so distinct CDR3 sequences, with 7% to 10% found just once. The specimen was blood, either unsorted or a sorted T cell fraction (not recorded which). The receptors originated from a female donor with ankylosing spondylitis or in good health (not recorded which). Both conserved end residues are part of each CDR3. The D gene is left open where the match is weak. Where a row states a size, it is once, few, many or the class of an expanded clone; other rows omit it.

CDR3 protein	CDR3 DNA	V gene	D gene	J gene	clone size
CASRQEKEKLFF	TGTGCCAGCAGACAGGAGAAAGAAAAACTGTTTTTT	TRBV2	-	TRBJ1-4	many
CASSFQQENTGELFF	TGCGCCAGCAGCTTCCAACAGGAGAACACCGGGGAGCTGTTTTTT	TRBV5-1	-	TRBJ2-2	many
CASSLGYSYNEQFF	TGTGCCAGCAGCTTGGGCTACTCCTACAATGAGCAGTTCTTC	TRBV5-4	-	TRBJ2-1	many
CATSDWGLDSYEQYF	TGTGCCACCAGTGATTGGGGGCTAGACTCCTACGAGCAGTACTTC	TRBV24-1	-	TRBJ2-7	many
CASSFPRTGVGTGELFF	TGTGCCAGCAGCTTCCCTCGGACAGGGGTCGGGACCGGGGAGCTGTTTTTT	TRBV11-1	TRBD1	TRBJ2-2	many
CASSSTGGAEAFF	TGTGCCAGCAGCTCGACAGGGGGAGCTGAAGCTTTCTTT	TRBV7-2	TRBD1	TRBJ1-1	many
CASNNSGSFEQFF	TGTGCCAGCAATAATAGCGGGAGTTTTGAGCAGTTCTTC	TRBV6-9	TRBD2	TRBJ2-1	many
CASSSQTGTPTTNEKLFF	TGTGCCAGCAGCTCTCAGACAGGGACTCCTACAACTAATGAAAAACTGTTTTTT	TRBV11-2	TRBD1	TRBJ1-4	few
CASSVLPGDTEAFF	TGTGCCAGCAGCGTCCTACCTGGAGACACTGAAGCTTTCTTT	TRBV7-2	-	TRBJ1-1	many
CCARAGTGVRLVPYEQYF	TGCTGTGCTAGGGCCGGGACAGGGGTACGGTTGGTTCCCTACGAGCAGTACTTC	TRBV20-1	TRBD1	TRBJ2-7	-
CASSLGSGPYNEQFF	TGTGCCAGCAGTTTAGGAAGCGGGCCCTACAATGAGCAGTTCTTC	TRBV12-3/TRBV12-4	-	TRBJ2-1	many
CASSPGQASSYEQYF	TGTGCCAGCAGTCCCGGACAGGCCAGCTCCTACGAGCAGTACTTC	TRBV6-1	TRBD1	TRBJ2-7	many
CASSPAVGYEQYF	TGTGCCAGCTCACCCGCGGTTGGGTACGAGCAGTACTTC	TRBV18	-	TRBJ2-7	many
CASSLQGGTDTQYF	TGTGCCAGCAGCTTACAAGGGGGCACAGATACGCAGTATTTT	TRBV7-2	-	TRBJ2-3	-
CASSPRGSSYNEQFF	TGTGCCAGCAGCCCCCGGGGCAGCTCCTACAATGAGCAGTTCTTC	TRBV18	-	TRBJ2-1	many
CASTRTGGYGYTF	TGTGCCAGCACCAGAACAGGGGGCTATGGCTACACCTTC	TRBV6-1	TRBD1	TRBJ1-2	many
CASSSLSLGDTQYF	TGTGCCAGCAGTTCACTATCTTTGGGCGATACGCAGTATTTT	TRBV12-3/TRBV12-4	-	TRBJ2-3	many
CASSPFSRTEAFF	TGTGCCAGCAGCCCTTTCTCCCGGACTGAAGCTTTCTTT	TRBV3-1	-	TRBJ1-1	many
CASSFTVGGGYTF	TGTGCCAGCAGTTTCACGGTGGGGGGTGGCTACACCTTC	TRBV27	-	TRBJ1-2	many
CASIRTAGNTEAFF	TGTGCCAGCATCAGGACAGCGGGGAACACTGAAGCTTTCTTT	TRBV2	-	TRBJ1-1	many
CASSPPRAGETQYF	TGTGCCAGCTCACCACCGAGAGCGGGAGAGACCCAGTACTTC	TRBV18	-	TRBJ2-5	many
CASSQGTGGTYEQYF	TGCGCCAGCAGCCAAGGGACAGGGGGGACCTACGAGCAGTACTTC	TRBV4-1	TRBD1	TRBJ2-7	many
CASSPAGTGVTEAFF	TGTGCCAGCAGTCCGGCCGGGACAGGGGTTACTGAAGCTTTCTTT	TRBV27	TRBD1	TRBJ1-1	few
CASSPDSTDTQYF	TGTGCCAGCAGCCCGGACAGCACAGATACGCAGTATTTT	TRBV7-2	-	TRBJ2-3	many
CATSSRLGDEQFF	TGTGCCACCAGCAGTCGCTTGGGCGATGAGCAGTTCTTC	TRBV15	-	TRBJ2-1	few
CASSGVSNTDTQYF	TGTGCCAGCAGCGGGGTCTCCAACACAGATACGCAGTATTTT	TRBV12-3/TRBV12-4	-	TRBJ2-3	many
CATSRDRLAGYNEQFF	TGTGCCACCAGCAGAGATAGACTAGCAGGGTACAATGAGCAGTTCTTC	TRBV15	TRBD2	TRBJ2-1	many
CSAITGTSGSNEQFF	TGCAGTGCTATTACCGGGACTAGCGGGAGCAATGAGCAGTTCTTC	TRBV20-1	TRBD2	TRBJ2-1	many
CASTVSGPYDNNYGYTF	TGTGCCAGCACCGTCTCTGGACCTTACGATAATAACTATGGCTACACCTTC	TRBV28	-	TRBJ1-2	many
CASSLGGGGSYEQYF	TGCGCCAGCAGCTTGGGTGGGGGTGGCTCCTACGAGCAGTACTTC	TRBV5-1	-	TRBJ2-7	-
CASSLQELYYEQYF	TGTGCCAGCAGCCTTCAGGAACTATACTACGAGCAGTACTTC	TRBV7-2	-	TRBJ2-7	-
CASSQEGDGLGEQYF	TGTGCCAGCAGCCAAGAGGGGGACGGCTTGGGCGAGCAGTACTTC	TRBV4-2	-	TRBJ2-7	-
CASSQDPDSSYNEQFF	TGCGCCAGCAGCCAAGACCCCGATAGCTCCTACAATGAGCAGTTCTTC	TRBV4-3	-	TRBJ2-1	many
CASSLSGGLGGYF	TGTGCCAGCAGTTTATCAGGGGGACTAGGAGGGTACTTC	TRBV12-3/TRBV12-4	-	TRBJ2-7	many
CASSYTEAVQFF	TGTGCCAGCAGTTACACAGAAGCAGTGCAGTTCTTC	TRBV6-2/TRBV6-3	-	TRBJ2-1	many
CASRVLDEQFF	TGCGCCAGCAGGGTATTGGATGAGCAGTTCTTC	TRBV5-1	-	TRBJ2-1	many
CASSWDRGSEAFF	TGTGCCAGCAGCTGGGACAGGGGTTCTGAAGCTTTCTTT	TRBV3-1	TRBD1	TRBJ1-1	many
CASRGGAEQYF	TGTGCCAGCAGGGGTGGGGCCGAGCAGTACTTC	TRBV6-6	-	TRBJ2-7	many
CASSLRSLAGGLNEQFF	TGTGCCAGCAGCCTAAGATCACTAGCGGGAGGGCTCAATGAGCAGTTCTTC	TRBV3-1	TRBD2	TRBJ2-1	-
CASSVRGGSYNEQFF	TGTGCCAGCAGCGTGCGGGGCGGGTCCTACAATGAGCAGTTCTTC	TRBV9	-	TRBJ2-1	many
CSIRRGPGTGGAETQYF	TGCAGCATCCGCAGGGGTCCCGGGACAGGGGGCGCAGAGACCCAGTACTTC	TRBV29-1	TRBD1	TRBJ2-5	many
CASRSGVGYNEQFF	TGTGCCAGCAGGAGCGGGGTGGGGTACAATGAGCAGTTCTTC	TRBV6-2/TRBV6-3	TRBD2	TRBJ2-1	many
CASSERDKTAKNIQYF	TGCGCCAGCAGTGAGAGGGACAAAACAGCCAAAAACATTCAGTACTTC	TRBV4-1	-	TRBJ2-4	many
CASSLGPADSRANYGYTF	TGCGCCAGCAGCTTAGGTCCCGCCGACAGTCGAGCTAACTATGGCTACACCTTC	TRBV5-1	-	TRBJ1-2	many
CASSQGQFNEKLFF	TGTGCCAGCAGCCAGGGACAGTTTAATGAAAAACTGTTTTTT	TRBV7-2	TRBD1	TRBJ1-4	many